This T cell receptor beta chain was recorded in a study of T cell repertoires in cytomegalovirus infection. General study points: CMV-specific TCR beta clonotypes restricted by HLA-C were the ones dominating the ex vivo response.

This CDR3 is 12 amino acids long. CDR1 and CDR2 from the germline V gene are SEHNR and FQNEAQ (reference sequence). V lost 3 bases and J lost 5, with 8 bases in between. A few counts support this clonotype. The antigen is not known. TCRdb recomputed calls from the reads with MiXCR, one row per CDR3 protein. The data hold 830,000 or so distinct CDR3 sequences, with 30% to 35% observed a single time. This sequence was found in a human donor in good health (CMV status not recorded). Some clones in this sample may be carry-over from other donors' samples. The sequenced sample was cultured CD8+ T cells from PBMCs, obtained from culture after CMV antigen stimulation. V gene TRBV7-9 combines with J gene TRBJ2-7; D gene uncertain. The chain's CDR3 is CASSFYSNEQYV. The CDR3 coding sequence is TGTGCCAGCAGCTTCTACAGCAACGAGCAGTACGTC.